The entry below gives a single T cell receptor (beta chain) sequence along with its context. Its antigen is still unknown. The V gene end was trimmed by 4 bases and the J gene end by 5 bases; junction bases not matched to a gene: 19. There are 18 residues in the CDR3. The germline gives CDR1 SGDLS, CDR2 YYNGEE. The data were taken from a study of cytomegalovirus exposure and HLA in healthy donors. General study points: The authors listed about 170 TCR beta chains as cytomegalovirus-associated. A later look showed TCR association rates differing by HLA locus, highest for DRB1 and lowest for HLA-C. There were several of the most significant clusters that appeared linked to common viral pathogens in a later analysis.

The study ran its PCR with 60 Vbeta and 13 Jbeta primers. The table came from immunoSEQ multiplex PCR; TCRdb's copy has only in-frame clones and leaves some out. Of roughly 190,000 clones in the sample, more than 80% were seen once. V gene TRBV9 combines with J gene TRBJ2-3, with 7 positions matching TRBD2. Sequenced material: PBMCs. The source is a woman aged 45 to 65 in good health and CMV-seropositive. CDR3 nucleotide sequence: TGTGCCAGCAGCAAGCGGTTTTCTAGCGGCGAATACGGAGATACGCAGTATTTT. This gives the protein CASSKRFSSGEYGDTQYF.